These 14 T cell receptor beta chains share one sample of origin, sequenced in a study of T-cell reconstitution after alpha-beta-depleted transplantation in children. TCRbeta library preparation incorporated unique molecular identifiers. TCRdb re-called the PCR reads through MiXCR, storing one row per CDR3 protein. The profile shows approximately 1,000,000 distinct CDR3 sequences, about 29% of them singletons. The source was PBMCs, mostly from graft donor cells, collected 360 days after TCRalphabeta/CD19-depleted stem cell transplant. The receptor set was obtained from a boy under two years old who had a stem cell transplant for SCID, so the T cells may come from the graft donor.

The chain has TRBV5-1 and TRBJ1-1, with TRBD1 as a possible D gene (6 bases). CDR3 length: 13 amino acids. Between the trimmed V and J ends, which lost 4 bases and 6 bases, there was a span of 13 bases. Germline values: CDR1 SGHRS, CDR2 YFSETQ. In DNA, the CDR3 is TGCGCCAGCAGCCCACGGACAGATGCTGAAGCTTTCTTT. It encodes CASSPRTDAEAFF.

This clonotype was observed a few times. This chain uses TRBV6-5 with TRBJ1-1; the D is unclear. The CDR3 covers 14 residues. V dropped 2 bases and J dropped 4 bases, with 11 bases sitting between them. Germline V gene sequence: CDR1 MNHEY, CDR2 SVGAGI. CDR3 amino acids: CASSYAKVSTEAFF. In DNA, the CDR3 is TGTGCCAGCAGTTACGCCAAGGTTAGCACTGAAGCTTTCTTT.

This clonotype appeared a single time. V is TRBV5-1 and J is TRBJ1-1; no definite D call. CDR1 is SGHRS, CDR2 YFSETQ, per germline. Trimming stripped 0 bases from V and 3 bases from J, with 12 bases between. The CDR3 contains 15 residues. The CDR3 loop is CASSLVPGVDTEAFF. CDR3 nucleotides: TGCGCCAGCAGCTTGGTTCCGGGAGTGGACACTGAAGCTTTCTTT.

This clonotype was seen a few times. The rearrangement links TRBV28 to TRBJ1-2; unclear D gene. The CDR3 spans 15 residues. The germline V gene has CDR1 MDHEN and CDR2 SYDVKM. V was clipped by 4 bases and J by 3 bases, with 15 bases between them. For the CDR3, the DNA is TGTGCCAGCAGTTCTCTGGGAGTAGCCCACTATGGCTACACCTTC. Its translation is CASSSLGVAHYGYTF.

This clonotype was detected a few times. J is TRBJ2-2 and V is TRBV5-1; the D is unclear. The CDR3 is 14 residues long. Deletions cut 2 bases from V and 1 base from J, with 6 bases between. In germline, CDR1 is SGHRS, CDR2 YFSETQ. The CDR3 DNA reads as TGCGCCAGCAGCTTATATGAGAACACCGGGGAGCTGTTTTTT. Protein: CASSLYENTGELFF.

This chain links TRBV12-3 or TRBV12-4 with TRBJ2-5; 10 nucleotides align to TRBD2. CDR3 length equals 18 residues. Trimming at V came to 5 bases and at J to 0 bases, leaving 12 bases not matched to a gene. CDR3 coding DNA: TGTGCCAGCAGTAGCGGCCTAGCGGGGGATCTGTACCAAGAGACCCAGTACTTC. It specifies CASSSGLAGDLYQETQYF.

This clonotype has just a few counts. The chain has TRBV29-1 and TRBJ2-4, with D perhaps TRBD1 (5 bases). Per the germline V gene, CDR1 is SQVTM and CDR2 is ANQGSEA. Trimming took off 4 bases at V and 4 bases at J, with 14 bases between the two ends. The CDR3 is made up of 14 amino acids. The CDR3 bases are TGCAGCGTTGGTATCAGTGGGGCGAAAAACATTCAGTACTTC. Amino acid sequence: CSVGISGAKNIQYF.

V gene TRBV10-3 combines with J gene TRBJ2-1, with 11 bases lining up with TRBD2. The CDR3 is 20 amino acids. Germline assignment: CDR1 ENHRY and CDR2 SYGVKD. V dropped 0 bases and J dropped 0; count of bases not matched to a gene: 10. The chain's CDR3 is CAISESRASGGRSSYNEQFF. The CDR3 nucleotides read TGTGCCATCAGTGAGTCGAGGGCTAGCGGGGGGCGAAGCTCCTACAATGAGCAGTTCTTC.

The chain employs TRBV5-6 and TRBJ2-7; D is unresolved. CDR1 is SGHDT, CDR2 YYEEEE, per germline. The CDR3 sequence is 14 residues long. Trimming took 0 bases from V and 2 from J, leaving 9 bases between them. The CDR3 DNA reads TGTGCCAGCAGCTTGGGGCCCCGTCCCTACGAGCAGTACTTC. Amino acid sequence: CASSLGPRPYEQYF.

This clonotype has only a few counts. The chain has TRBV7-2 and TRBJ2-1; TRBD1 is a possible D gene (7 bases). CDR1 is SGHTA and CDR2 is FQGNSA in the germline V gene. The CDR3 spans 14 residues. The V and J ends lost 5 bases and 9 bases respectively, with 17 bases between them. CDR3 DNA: TGTGCCAGCAGCAAGGGACAGCTGGGGGGTGAGCAGTTCTTC. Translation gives CASSKGQLGGEQFF. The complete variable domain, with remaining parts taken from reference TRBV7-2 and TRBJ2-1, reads GAGVSQSPSNKVTEKGKDVELRCDPISGHTALYWYRQSLGQGLEFLIYFQGNSAPDKSGLPSDRFSAERTGGSVSTLTIQRTQQEDSAVYLCASSKGQLGGEQFFGPGTRLTVL.

Here the CDR3 DNA reads TGTGCCAGCAGCTTAGGGGACAGGATCGGCGGCTACACCTTC. This translates into CASSLGDRIGGYTF. The chain couples TRBV11-2 to TRBJ1-2; 8 bases line up with TRBD1. Germline V CDR1 and CDR2: SGHAT, FQNNGV. With V trimmed by 1 base and J by 8 bases, 6 bases remained unmatched. This CDR3 spans 14 amino acids.

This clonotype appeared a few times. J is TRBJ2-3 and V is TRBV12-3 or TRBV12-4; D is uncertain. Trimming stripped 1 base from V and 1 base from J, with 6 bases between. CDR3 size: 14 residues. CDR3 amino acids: CASSLDVGTDTQYF. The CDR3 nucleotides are TGTGCCAGCAGTTTAGATGTAGGCACAGATACGCAGTATTTT.

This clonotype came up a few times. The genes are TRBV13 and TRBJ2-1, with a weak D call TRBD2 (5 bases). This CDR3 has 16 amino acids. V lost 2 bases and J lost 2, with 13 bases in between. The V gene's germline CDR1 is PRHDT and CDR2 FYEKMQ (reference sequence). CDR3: CASSLIYTRAYNEQFF. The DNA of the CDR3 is TGTGCCAGCAGCTTAATTTACACGAGGGCCTACAATGAGCAGTTCTTC.

Here the CDR3 reads CAISESPTGANEQFF. The CDR3 nucleotides read TGTGCCATCAGTGAGTCGCCGACAGGGGCCAATGAGCAGTTCTTC. The V and J genes are TRBV10-3 and TRBJ2-1; 8 nucleotides line up with TRBD1. The CDR3 length is 15 residues. Germline CDR1 is ENHRY and CDR2 is SYGVKD. The V and J ends lost 0 bases and 6 bases, in that order; junction bases with no gene match: 4.